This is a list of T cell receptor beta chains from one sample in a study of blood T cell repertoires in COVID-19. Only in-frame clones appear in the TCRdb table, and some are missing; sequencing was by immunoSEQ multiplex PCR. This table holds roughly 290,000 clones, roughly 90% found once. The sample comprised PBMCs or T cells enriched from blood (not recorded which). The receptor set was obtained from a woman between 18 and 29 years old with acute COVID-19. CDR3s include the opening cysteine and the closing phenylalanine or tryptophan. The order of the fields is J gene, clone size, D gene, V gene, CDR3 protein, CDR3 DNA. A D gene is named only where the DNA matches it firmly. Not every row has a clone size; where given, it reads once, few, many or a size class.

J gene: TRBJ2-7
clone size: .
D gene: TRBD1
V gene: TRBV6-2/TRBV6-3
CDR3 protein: CASSYTGTGRYEQYF
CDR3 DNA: TGTGCCAGCAGTTACACCGGGACAGGGAGATACGAGCAGTACTTC

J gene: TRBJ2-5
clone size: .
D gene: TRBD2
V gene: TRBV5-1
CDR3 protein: CASSTGLLAGLGETQYF
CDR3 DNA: TGCGCCAGCAGCACAGGATTACTAGCGGGACTAGGAGAGACCCAGTACTTC

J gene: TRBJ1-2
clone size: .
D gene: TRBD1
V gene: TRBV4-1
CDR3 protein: CASSQVGQGQGIGYTF
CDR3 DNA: TGCGCCAGCAGCCAAGTCGGTCAGGGACAGGGGATCGGCTACACCTTC

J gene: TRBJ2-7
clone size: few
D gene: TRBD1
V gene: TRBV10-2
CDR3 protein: CASSEITGEFYEQYF
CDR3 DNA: TGCGCCAGCAGTGAGATCACAGGGGAATTCTACGAGCAGTACTTC

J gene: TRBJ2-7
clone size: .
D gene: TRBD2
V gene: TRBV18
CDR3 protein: CASSPRLAGAPYEQYF
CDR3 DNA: TGTGCCAGCTCACCCCGACTAGCGGGAGCCCCCTACGAGCAGTACTTC

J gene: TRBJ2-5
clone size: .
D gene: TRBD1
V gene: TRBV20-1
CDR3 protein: CSASRPGQGMKTQYF
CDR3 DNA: TGCAGTGCTAGTCGGCCGGGACAGGGAATGAAGACCCAGTACTTC

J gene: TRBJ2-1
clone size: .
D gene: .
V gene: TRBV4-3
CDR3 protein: CASSQDQGSGSYNEQFF
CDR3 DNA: TGCGCCAGCAGCCAAGATCAGGGGTCTGGCTCCTACAATGAGCAGTTCTTC

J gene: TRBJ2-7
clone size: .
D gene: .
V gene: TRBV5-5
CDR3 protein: CASSLLGAPYEQYF
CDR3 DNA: TGTGCCAGCAGCTTGCTGGGGGCCCCCTACGAGCAGTACTTC

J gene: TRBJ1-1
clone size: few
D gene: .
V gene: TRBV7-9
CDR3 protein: CASSFDRKTEAFF
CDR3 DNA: TGTGCCAGCAGCTTTGACAGGAAAACTGAAGCTTTCTTT

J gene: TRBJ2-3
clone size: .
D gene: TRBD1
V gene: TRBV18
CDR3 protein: CASSPTGASTTDTQYF
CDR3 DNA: TGTGCCAGCTCACCGACAGGGGCCAGCACCACAGATACGCAGTATTTT

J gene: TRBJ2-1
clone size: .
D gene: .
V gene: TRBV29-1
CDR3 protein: CSVRRNKNDEQFF
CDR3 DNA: TGCAGCGTTAGGCGGAACAAGAATGATGAGCAGTTCTTC

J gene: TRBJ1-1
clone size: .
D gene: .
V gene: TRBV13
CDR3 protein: CASSPGFRTEAFF
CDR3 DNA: TGTGCCAGCAGCCCAGGGTTCAGGACTGAAGCTTTCTTT

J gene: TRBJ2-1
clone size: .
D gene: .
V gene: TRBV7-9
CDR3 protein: CASSLLQGINEQFF
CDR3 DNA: TGTGCCAGCAGCTTATTACAGGGAATAAATGAGCAGTTCTTC

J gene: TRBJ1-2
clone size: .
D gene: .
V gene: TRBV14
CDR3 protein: CASSQIEVEYGYTF
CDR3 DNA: TGTGCCAGCAGCCAAATCGAGGTCGAATACGGCTACACCTTC

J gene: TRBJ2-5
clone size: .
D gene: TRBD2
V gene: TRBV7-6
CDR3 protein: CASSERLAGGDQETQYF
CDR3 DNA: TGTGCCAGCAGCGAGCGACTAGCGGGTGGCGACCAAGAGACCCAGTACTTC

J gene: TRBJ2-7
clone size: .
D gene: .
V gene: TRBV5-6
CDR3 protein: CASSSPHRDIIYEQYF
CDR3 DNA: TGTGCCAGCAGCTCCCCGCACCGGGACATTATCTACGAGCAGTACTTC

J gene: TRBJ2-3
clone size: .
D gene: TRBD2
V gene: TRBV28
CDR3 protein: CASSLTDYSLAGKTDTQYF
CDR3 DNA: TGTGCCAGCAGTTTAACAGACTATTCACTAGCGGGAAAGACAGATACGCAGTATTTT

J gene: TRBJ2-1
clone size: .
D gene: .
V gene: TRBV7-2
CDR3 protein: CASSSQTYNEQFF
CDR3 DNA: TGTGCCAGCAGCTCCCAAACCTACAATGAGCAGTTCTTC

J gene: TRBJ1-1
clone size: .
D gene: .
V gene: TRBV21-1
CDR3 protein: CASSKFFGQGMNTEAFF
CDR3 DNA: TGTGCCAGCAGCAAATTTTTCGGACAGGGGATGAACACTGAAGCTTTCTTT

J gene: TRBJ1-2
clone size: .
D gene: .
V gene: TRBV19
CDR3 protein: CASEGGHGYTF
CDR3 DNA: TGTGCCAGTGAGGGGGGGCATGGCTACACCTTC

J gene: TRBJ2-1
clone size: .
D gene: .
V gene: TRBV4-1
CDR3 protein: CASSQRFRPSADNEQFF
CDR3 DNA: TGCGCCAGCAGCCAACGGTTTCGGCCTAGCGCAGACAATGAGCAGTTCTTC

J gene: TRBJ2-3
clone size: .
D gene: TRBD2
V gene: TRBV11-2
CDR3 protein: CASSLSTGWREVADTQYF
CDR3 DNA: TGTGCCAGCAGCTTATCGACGGGGTGGCGGGAGGTGGCCGATACGCAGTATTTT

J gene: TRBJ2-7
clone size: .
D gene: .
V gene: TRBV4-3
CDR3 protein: CASSQDFSGQSYEQYF
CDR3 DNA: TGCGCCAGCAGCCAAGATTTTAGCGGCCAATCCTACGAGCAGTACTTC

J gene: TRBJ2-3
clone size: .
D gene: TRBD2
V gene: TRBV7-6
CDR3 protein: CASTLGTSASTDTQYF
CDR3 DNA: TGTGCCAGCACCCTCGGAACTAGCGCCAGCACAGATACGCAGTATTTT

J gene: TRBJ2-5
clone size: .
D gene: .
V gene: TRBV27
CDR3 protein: CASRLRGSPTQYF
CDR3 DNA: TGTGCCAGCAGATTAAGGGGATCCCCGACCCAGTACTTC

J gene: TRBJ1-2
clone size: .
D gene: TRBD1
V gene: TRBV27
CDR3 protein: CASSSTGGNNYGYTF
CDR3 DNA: TGTGCCAGCAGCTCGACAGGGGGCAATAACTATGGCTACACCTTC

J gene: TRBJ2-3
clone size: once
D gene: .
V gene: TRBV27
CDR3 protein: CASSFRTSRGGPDTQYF
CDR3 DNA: TGTGCCAGCAGTTTTCGGACTAGCAGGGGGGGCCCAGATACGCAGTATTTT

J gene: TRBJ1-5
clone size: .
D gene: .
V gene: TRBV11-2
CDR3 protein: CASSPLGGEDQPQHF
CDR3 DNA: TGTGCCAGCAGCCCCCTCGGAGGGGAGGATCAGCCCCAGCATTTT

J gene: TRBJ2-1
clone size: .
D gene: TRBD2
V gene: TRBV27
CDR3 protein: CASSSRTSGRVYNEQFF
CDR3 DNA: TGTGCCAGCAGTTCCCGGACTAGCGGGAGGGTCTACAATGAGCAGTTCTTC

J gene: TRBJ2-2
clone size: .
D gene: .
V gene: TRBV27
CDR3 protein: CASRVLGGTGELFF
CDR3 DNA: TGTGCCAGCAGGGTGCTAGGGGGCACCGGGGAGCTGTTTTTT

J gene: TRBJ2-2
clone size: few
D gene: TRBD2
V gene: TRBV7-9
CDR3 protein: CASSLGSGRSGELFF
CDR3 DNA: TGTGCCAGCAGCTTAGGTAGCGGGAGGTCCGGGGAGCTGTTTTTT

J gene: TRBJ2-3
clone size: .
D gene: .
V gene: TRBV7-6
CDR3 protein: CASSLSWSMSTDTQYF
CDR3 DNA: TGTGCCAGCAGCTTGTCGTGGAGTATGAGCACAGATACGCAGTATTTT

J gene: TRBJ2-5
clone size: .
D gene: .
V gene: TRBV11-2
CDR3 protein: CASSLVRGRETQYF
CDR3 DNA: TGTGCCAGCAGCTTAGTCAGGGGCCGAGAGACCCAGTACTTC

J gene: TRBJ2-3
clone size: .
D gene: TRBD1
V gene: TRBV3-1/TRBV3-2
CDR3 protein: CASRATGGVGTYTQYF
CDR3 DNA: TGTGCCAGCAGGGCAACAGGGGGCGTAGGCACATATACGCAGTATTTT

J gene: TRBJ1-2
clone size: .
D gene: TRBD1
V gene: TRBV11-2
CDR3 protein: CASSLGGLRDRGLYGYTF
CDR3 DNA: TGTGCCAGCAGCTTAGGGGGATTAAGGGACAGGGGCCTCTATGGCTACACCTTC

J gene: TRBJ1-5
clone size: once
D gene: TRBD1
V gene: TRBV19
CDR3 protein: CASRGQGRDQPQHF
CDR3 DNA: TGTGCCAGTAGGGGACAGGGGAGGGATCAGCCCCAGCATTTT

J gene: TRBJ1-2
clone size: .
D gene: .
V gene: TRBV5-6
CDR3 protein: CASSLVGAPLDGYTF
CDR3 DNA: TGTGCCAGCAGCTTGGTTGGGGCCCCCTTGGATGGCTACACCTTC

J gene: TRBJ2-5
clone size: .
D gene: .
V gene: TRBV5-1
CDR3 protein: CASSLGESGDPNF
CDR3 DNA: TGCGCCAGCAGCTTGGGGGAGAGTGGGGATCCCAACTTC

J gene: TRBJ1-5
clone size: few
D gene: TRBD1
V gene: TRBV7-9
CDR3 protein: CASSPGQGTQPQHF
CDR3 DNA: TGTGCCAGCAGCCCCGGACAGGGAACCCAGCCCCAGCATTTT

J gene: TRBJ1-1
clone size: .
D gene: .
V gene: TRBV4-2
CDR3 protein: CASSQDRAGAEAFF
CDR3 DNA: TGTGCCAGCAGCCAAGATAGGGCGGGGGCTGAAGCTTTCTTT